This T cell receptor beta chain was profiled in a study of T-cell reconstitution after alpha-beta-depleted transplantation in children. Overall study results and limits: Several patients had high TCRbeta diversity at day 60; it came from surviving recipient T cells and thymic progenitors. The authors attributed T-cell counts and diversity one year after transplant mostly to newly produced T cells. Approximately two months post-transplant, alpha-beta T cells reportedly originated from several hundred expanded graft clones.

This clonotype was seen ten or more times. Its target is unknown. Preparation of the TCRbeta library was carried out with unique molecular identifiers. TCRdb reprocessed the PCR reads with MiXCR, giving one entry per CDR3 protein. The sample includes roughly 670,000 distinct CDR3 sequences, 13% of them seen just once. CDR3 size: 13 residues. V gave up 9 bases and J gave up 2 bases, with 14 bases separating them. V and J are TRBV12-3 or TRBV12-4 and TRBJ2-7; tentatively, D is TRBD2 (6 bases). The clonotype was recovered from a girl aged 2 to 9 with congenital amegakaryocytic thrombocytopenia, due to receive a stem cell transplant. Sample: PBMCs, taken before TCRalphabeta/CD19-depleted stem cell transplant. DNA for the CDR3: TGTGCCAGTATGCCGGGAGCAACCTACGAGCAGTACTTC. It codes for CASMPGATYEQYF.